The 6 T cell receptor beta chains below all came from one sample that was sequenced in a study of identifying expanded T cells in peripheral blood. TCRdb's copy holds only in-frame clones and misses some; the assay was immunoSEQ multiplex PCR. The sample comprises about 100,000 clones, more than 70% of which are singletons, and roughly 3.9% rests with the top ten. The sample taken for sequencing was blood. Receptor source: a person between 18 and 69 years old in good health.

This chain connects TRBV9 to TRBJ2-1, with 9 bases lining up with TRBD2. Looked up from germline, CDR1 is SGDLS and CDR2 is YYNGEE. The V gene end was trimmed by 0 bases and the J gene end by 9 bases; junction bases not matched to a gene: 10. This CDR3 contains 16 residues. Here the CDR3 reads CASSVEGGGARGEQFF. For the CDR3, the DNA is TGTGCCAGCAGCGTAGAAGGCGGGGGGGCTCGTGGTGAGCAGTTCTTC.

This chain joins TRBV6-4 and TRBJ2-3, with a weak D call TRBD2 (6 bases). Trimming pared 4 bases from V and 4 bases from J, leaving 15 bases between. CDR3 length: 15 amino acids. Germline V gene data show CDR1 as MRHNA and CDR2 as SNTAGT. The CDR3 bases are TGTGCCAGCAGTGCCACCCCGGGAGTGGCAGATACGCAGTATTTT. Residues: CASSATPGVADTQYF.

This sequence joins TRBV6-5 and TRBJ2-2, with D unresolved. Trimming took 2 bases from V and 5 from J, leaving 6 bases between them. Germline values: CDR1 MNHEY, CDR2 SVGAGI. This CDR3 is built from 13 residues. The CDR3 sequence is CASSYAWTGELFF. The CDR3 DNA is TGTGCCAGCAGTTACGCGTGGACCGGGGAGCTGTTTTTT.

The chain links TRBV5-6 to TRBJ2-1; 8 bases line up with TRBD2. V lost 5 bases and J lost 0; bases outside the gene matches: 10. In germline, CDR1 is SGHDT, CDR2 YYEEEE. This CDR3 is built from 17 residues. For the CDR3, the DNA is TGTGCCAGCAGTTCAAGGACTAGCCTATTCTCCTACAATGAGCAGTTCTTC. It encodes CASSSRTSLFSYNEQFF. Full variable domain (outside the CDR3, taken from reference TRBV5-6 and TRBJ2-1): DAGVTQSPTHLIKTRGQQVTLRCSPKSGHDTVSWYQQALGQGPQFIFQYYEEEERQRGNFPDRFSGHQFPNYSSELNVNALLLGDSALYLCASSSRTSLFSYNEQFFGPGTRLTVL.

This rearrangement joins TRBV7-3 to TRBJ2-1; no firm D call. The CDR3 runs 15 residues. Per the germline V gene, CDR1 is SGHTA and CDR2 is FQGTGA. Trimming left V 5 bases short and J 0 bases short, with 11 bases between. In DNA, the CDR3 is TGTGCCAGCAGCCCCACGACTCGCTCCTACAATGAGCAGTTCTTC. Encoded protein: CASSPTTRSYNEQFF. Combining the CDR3 with reference TRBV7-3 and TRBJ2-1 gives the whole variable domain GAGVSQTPSNKVTEKGKYVELRCDPISGHTALYWYRQSLGQGPEFLIYFQGTGAADDSGLPNDRFFAVRPEGSVSTLKIQRTERGDSAVYLCASSPTTRSYNEQFFGPGTRLTVL.

The rearrangement links TRBV4-1 to TRBJ2-7, with TRBD1 matching over 10 bases. The V segment lost 0 bases and the J segment 5 bases; nucleotides outside the gene matches: 10. Germline V CDR1 and CDR2: MGHRA, YSYEKL. The CDR3 length is 17 residues. CDR3 sequence reads: CASSQDRGGTGANEQYF. CDR3 coding DNA: TGCGCCAGCAGCCAAGATCGAGGAGGGACAGGGGCCAACGAGCAGTACTTC.